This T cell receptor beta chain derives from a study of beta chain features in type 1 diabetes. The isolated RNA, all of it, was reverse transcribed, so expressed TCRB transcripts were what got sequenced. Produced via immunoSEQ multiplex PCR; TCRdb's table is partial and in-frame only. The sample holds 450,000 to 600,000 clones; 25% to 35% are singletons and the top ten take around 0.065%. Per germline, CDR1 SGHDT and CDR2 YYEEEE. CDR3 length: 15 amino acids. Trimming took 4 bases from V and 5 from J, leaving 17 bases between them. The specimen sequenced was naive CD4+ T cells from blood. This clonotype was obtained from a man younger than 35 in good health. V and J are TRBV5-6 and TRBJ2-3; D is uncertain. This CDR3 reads CASSRTHRGLDTQYF. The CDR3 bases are TGTGCCAGCAGCCGGACCCATCGTGGTTTAGATACGCAGTATTTT. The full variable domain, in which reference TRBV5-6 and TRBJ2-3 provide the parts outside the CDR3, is DAGVTQSPTHLIKTRGQQVTLRCSPKSGHDTVSWYQQALGQGPQFIFQYYEEEERQRGNFPDRFSGHQFPNYSSELNVNALLLGDSALYLCASSRTHRGLDTQYFGPGTRLTVL.